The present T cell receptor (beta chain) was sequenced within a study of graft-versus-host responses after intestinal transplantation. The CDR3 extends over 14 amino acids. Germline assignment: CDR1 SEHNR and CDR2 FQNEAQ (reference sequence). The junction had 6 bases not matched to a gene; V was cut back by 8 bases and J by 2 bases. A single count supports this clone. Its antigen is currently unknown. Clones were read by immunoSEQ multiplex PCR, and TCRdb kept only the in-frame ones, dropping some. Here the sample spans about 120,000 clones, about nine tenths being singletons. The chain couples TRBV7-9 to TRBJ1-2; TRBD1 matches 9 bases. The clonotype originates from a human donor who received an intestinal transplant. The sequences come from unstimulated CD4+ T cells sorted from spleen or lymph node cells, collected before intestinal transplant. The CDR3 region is CASRPTGGNYGYTF. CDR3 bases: TGTGCCAGCCGGCCGACAGGGGGGAACTATGGCTACACCTTC.